Described below is a single T cell receptor (beta chain) sequence and its context. Looked up from germline, CDR1 is LGHNA and CDR2 is YSLEER. This CDR3 contains 13 residues. The V end lost 6 bases, the J end lost 7 bases, and 13 bases lay between the germline ends. This entry is derived from a study of CD8+ T cells in alopecia areata. Reverse transcription of extracted RNA yielded cDNA, which provided the sequencing template. Sequencing was performed with immunoSEQ multiplex PCR; in TCRdb, only in-frame clones are kept and a portion is missing. The repertoire includes over 150,000 clones, 45% to 75% of them detected once, and 3% to 4% sits in the top ten. Treatment specified: oral pan-JAK inhibitor, 5-10 mg twice daily.

Sequences were derived from CD4+ T cells sorted from blood, sampled at week 4, from a patient treated with tofacitinib. The V and J genes are TRBV4-3 and TRBJ1-5, with D possibly TRBD1 on 5 matching bases. This TCR was recovered from a human donor with alopecia areata. CDR3 region: CASSTRVRQPQHF. Here the CDR3 DNA reads TGCGCCAGCAGTACCAGGGTTCGGCAGCCCCAGCATTTT.